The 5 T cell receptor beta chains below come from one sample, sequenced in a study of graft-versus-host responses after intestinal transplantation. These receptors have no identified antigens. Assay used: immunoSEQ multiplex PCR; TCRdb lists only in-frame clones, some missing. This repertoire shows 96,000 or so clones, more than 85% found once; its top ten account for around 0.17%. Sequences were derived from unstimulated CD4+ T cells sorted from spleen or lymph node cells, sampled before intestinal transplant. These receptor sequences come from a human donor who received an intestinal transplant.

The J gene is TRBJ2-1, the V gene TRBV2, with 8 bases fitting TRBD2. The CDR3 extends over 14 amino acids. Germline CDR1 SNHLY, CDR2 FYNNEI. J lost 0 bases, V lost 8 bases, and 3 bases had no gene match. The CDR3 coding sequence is TGTGCCAGCGAGCGGGAGAGCTCCTACAATGAGCAGTTCTTC. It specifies CASERESSYNEQFF.

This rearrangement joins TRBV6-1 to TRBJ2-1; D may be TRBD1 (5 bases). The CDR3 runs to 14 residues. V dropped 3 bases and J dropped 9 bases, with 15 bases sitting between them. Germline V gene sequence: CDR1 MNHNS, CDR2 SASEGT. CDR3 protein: CASSDVGPPREQFF. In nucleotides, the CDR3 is TGTGCCAGCAGTGACGTGGGGCCCCCTCGTGAGCAGTTCTTC.

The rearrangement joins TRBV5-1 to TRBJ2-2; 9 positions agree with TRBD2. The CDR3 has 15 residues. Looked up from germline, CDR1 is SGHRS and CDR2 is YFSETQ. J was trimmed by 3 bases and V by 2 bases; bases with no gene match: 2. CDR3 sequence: CASSFLAGDTGELFF. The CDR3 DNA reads TGCGCCAGCAGCTTTTTAGCGGGAGACACCGGGGAGCTGTTTTTT.

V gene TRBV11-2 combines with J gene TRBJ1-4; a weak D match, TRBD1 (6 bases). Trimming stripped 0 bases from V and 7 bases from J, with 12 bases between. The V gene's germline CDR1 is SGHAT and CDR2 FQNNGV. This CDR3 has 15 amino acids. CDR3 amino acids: CASSLESAGVEKLFF. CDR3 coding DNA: TGTGCCAGCAGCTTAGAGTCTGCAGGGGTTGAAAAACTGTTTTTT.

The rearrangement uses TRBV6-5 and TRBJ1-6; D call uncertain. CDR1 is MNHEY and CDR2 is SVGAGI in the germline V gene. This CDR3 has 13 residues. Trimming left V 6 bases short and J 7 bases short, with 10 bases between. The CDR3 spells CASRRTWNSPLHF. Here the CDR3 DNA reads TGTGCCAGCAGGCGGACTTGGAATTCACCCCTCCACTTT.